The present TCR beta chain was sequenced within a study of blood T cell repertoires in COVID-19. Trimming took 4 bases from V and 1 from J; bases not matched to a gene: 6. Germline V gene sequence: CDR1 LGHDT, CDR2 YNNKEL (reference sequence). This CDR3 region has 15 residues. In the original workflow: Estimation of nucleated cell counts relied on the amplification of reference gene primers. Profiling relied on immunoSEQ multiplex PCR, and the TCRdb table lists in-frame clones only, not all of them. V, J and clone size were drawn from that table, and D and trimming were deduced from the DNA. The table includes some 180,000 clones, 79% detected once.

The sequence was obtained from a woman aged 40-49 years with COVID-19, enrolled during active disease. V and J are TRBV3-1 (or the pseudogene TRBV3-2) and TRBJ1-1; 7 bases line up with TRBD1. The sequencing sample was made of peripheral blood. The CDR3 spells CASSRWDSSNTEAFF. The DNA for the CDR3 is TGTGCCAGCAGCCGTTGGGACAGTTCGAACACTGAAGCTTTCTTT.